This TCR beta chain was sequenced during a study of blood T cells in healthy people across ages. In the study overall: About one barcoded beta molecule per two T cells came from capture by template switching.

Through a sample-barcoded 5' primer and a J-beta primer mix, a second PCR was run for roughly 6 to 11 cycles. TCRdb analysed the 5' RACE reads with MiXCR anew, one entry per CDR3 protein. Of 1.5 million to 2 million distinct CDR3 sequences listed, around 42% are singletons. A word on this clonotype: Its antigen is still unknown.

Study conclusions and caveats: TCR beta diversity correlated strongly with naive T cell percentage. The recorded TCR beta diversity per million T cells decreased in a roughly linear manner with age. Donors of long life had a larger count of naive CD4+ cells and greater diversity than aged donors.

The CDR3 totals 14 residues. With V trimmed by 2 bases and J by 6 bases, 8 bases remained unmatched. Germline CDR1 is SGHDT and CDR2 is YYEEEE. This chain connects TRBV5-6 to TRBJ2-7; 7 nucleotides agree with TRBD1. This TCR was recovered from a human donor in good health. The sequenced material came from blood. DNA of the CDR3: TGTGCCAGCAGCTTCTCCGGGACAGATATCGAGCAGTACTTC. It codes for CASSFSGTDIEQYF.